A selection of T cell receptor beta chains follows, all from one sample in a study of T cell responses to AZD1222 COVID-19 vaccine. The method was immunoSEQ multiplex PCR; TCRdb's version includes in-frame clones alone and lacks a portion of them. The repertoire holds 110,000 to 150,000 clones, with about nine tenths as singletons. Sequenced here: peripheral blood, sampled 28 days after the second AZD1222 dose. The source of these receptors is an adult who received the AZD1222 COVID-19 vaccine. CDR3s include the opening cysteine and the closing phenylalanine or tryptophan. A D gene is named only where the DNA matches it firmly. Part of the rows lack a size; the others show once, few, many or a class for expanded clones.

J gene	V gene	D gene	clone size	CDR3 protein	CDR3 DNA
TRBJ2-7	TRBV29-1	-	-	CSASRPENYEQYF	TGCAGCGCCTCGCGACCTGAAAACTACGAGCAGTACTTC
TRBJ1-1	TRBV9	-	-	CASSFRDKEAFF	TGTGCCAGCAGCTTCCGGGACAAGGAAGCTTTCTTT
TRBJ1-2	TRBV7-9	TRBD1	-	CASSHTGAWEYGGYTF	TGTGCCAGCAGCCACACAGGGGCCTGGGAGTATGGTGGCTACACCTTC
TRBJ2-7	TRBV11-2	TRBD2	-	CASSWTSGNGEQYF	TGTGCCAGCAGCTGGACTAGCGGGAACGGTGAGCAGTACTTC
TRBJ1-4	TRBV5-8	-	-	CASSFREPTNEKLFF	TGTGCCAGCAGCTTCCGTGAACCAACTAATGAAAAACTGTTTTTT
TRBJ2-3	TRBV19	-	-	CASTTPDRSTQYF	TGTGCCAGTACCACCCCGGACAGAAGTACGCAGTATTTT
TRBJ1-2	TRBV7-3	TRBD1	-	CASSNRTGGGYTF	TGTGCCAGCAGCAATCGGACAGGGGGAGGCTACACCTTC
TRBJ1-1	TRBV6-4	-	-	CASSRFPPSAGLVLNTEAFF	TGTGCCAGCAGCCGCTTTCCACCTTCGGCAGGTCTAGTGTTGAACACTGAAGCTTTCTTT
TRBJ1-2	TRBV5-5	TRBD1	-	CASSVGTVYGYTF	TGTGCCAGCAGCGTGGGGACAGTCTATGGCTACACCTTC
TRBJ2-1	TRBV5-1	TRBD1	-	CASSFGQAASYDEQFF	TGCGCCAGCAGCTTCGGACAGGCGGCAAGTTATGATGAGCAGTTCTTC
TRBJ1-3	TRBV5-1	-	-	CASSLVGNGYGNTIYF	TGCGCCAGCAGCTTGGTAGGGAATGGATATGGAAACACCATATATTTT
TRBJ2-6	TRBV4-2	-	-	CASSQADTGTGANVLTF	TGTGCCAGCAGCCAAGCGGATACAGGGACTGGGGCCAACGTCCTGACTTTC
TRBJ2-1	TRBV5-1	TRBD2	-	CASSSTTSGEYNEQFF	TGCGCCAGCAGTTCTACAACTAGCGGGGAATACAATGAGCAGTTCTTC
TRBJ2-1	TRBV7-9	TRBD2	-	CASQELAAYNEQFF	TGTGCCAGCCAAGAACTAGCGGCCTACAATGAGCAGTTCTTC
TRBJ1-1	TRBV9	TRBD1	-	CASSAVATGGEAFF	TGTGCCAGCAGCGCAGTTGCGACAGGGGGCGAAGCTTTCTTT
TRBJ2-3	TRBV7-9	-	-	CASSPRRSSTDTQYF	TGTGCCAGCAGCCCCCGGAGGAGTAGCACAGATACGCAGTATTTT
TRBJ1-2	TRBV2	-	-	CASKEGVNYGYTF	TGTGCCAGCAAAGAAGGGGTCAACTATGGCTACACCTTC
TRBJ1-3	TRBV18	-	-	CASSPQGTSGNTIYF	TGTGCCAGCTCACCACAAGGAACCTCTGGAAACACCATATATTTT
TRBJ1-1	TRBV11-2	-	-	CASSQSNTEAFF	TGTGCCAGCAGCCAGAGTAACACTGAAGCTTTCTTT
TRBJ2-7	TRBV7-3	-	few	CASSRYLNPHEQYF	TGTGCCAGCAGCCGGTACTTAAATCCACACGAGCAGTACTTC
TRBJ1-5	TRBV15	-	-	CATSRDPGSNQPQHF	TGTGCCACCAGCAGAGATCCCGGAAGCAATCAGCCCCAGCATTTT
TRBJ2-1	TRBV7-9	-	-	CATRYGGGVNNEQFF	TGTGCCACCAGGTATGGGGGAGGAGTCAACAATGAGCAGTTCTTC
TRBJ1-4	TRBV6-5	-	-	CASSYSLGLKEKLFF	TGTGCCAGCAGTTACTCGCTGGGCTTAAAAGAAAAACTGTTTTTT
TRBJ2-2	TRBV29-1	-	-	CTEHWGNGELFF	TGCACCGAGCACTGGGGTAACGGGGAGCTGTTTTTT
TRBJ1-1	TRBV18	-	-	CASSPLSGTNTEAFF	TGTGCCAGCTCACCACTTTCAGGGACGAACACTGAAGCTTTCTTT
TRBJ1-1	TRBV19	TRBD1	-	CASSDRAMNTEAFF	TGTGCCAGTAGTGACAGGGCGATGAACACTGAAGCTTTCTTT
TRBJ1-3	TRBV9	-	-	CASGGTGLGNTIYF	TGTGCCAGCGGAGGAACAGGGCTTGGAAACACCATATATTTT
TRBJ1-5	TRBV29-1	-	-	CSVSDEYYQPQHF	TGCAGCGTTTCAGACGAATATTATCAGCCCCAGCATTTT
TRBJ2-1	TRBV30	-	-	CAWSGNGEEQFF	TGTGCCTGGAGTGGGAATGGAGAAGAGCAGTTCTTC
TRBJ2-3	TRBV10-3	-	-	CAITRLPGAGTDTQYF	TGTGCCATCACCCGTCTTCCAGGTGCTGGCACAGATACGCAGTATTTT
TRBJ2-7	TRBV18	TRBD2	-	CASSTTSTPESEQYF	TGTGCCAGCTCAACGACTAGCACACCGGAATCCGAGCAGTACTTC
TRBJ2-3	TRBV5-1	-	-	CASSFELTDTQYF	TGCGCCAGCAGCTTTGAACTCACAGATACGCAGTATTTT
TRBJ2-2	TRBV5-5	TRBD1	-	CASSLQGANTGELFF	TGTGCCAGCAGCTTGCAGGGGGCTAACACCGGGGAGCTGTTTTTT
TRBJ1-2	TRBV5-1	-	once	CASSPTEGGYGYTF	TGCGCCAGCAGCCCCACAGAGGGGGGCTATGGCTACACCTTC
TRBJ1-1	TRBV11-2	-	once	CASSPGPESNTEAFF	TGTGCCAGCAGCCCCGGACCCGAGTCTAACACTGAAGCTTTCTTT
TRBJ2-2	TRBV4-1	-	-	CASSHPSGLGELFF	TGCGCCAGCAGCCATCCCTCGGGGCTGGGGGAGCTGTTTTTT
TRBJ1-5	TRBV19	TRBD1	-	CASGGTVNQPQHF	TGTGCCAGTGGGGGGACAGTGAATCAGCCCCAGCATTTT
TRBJ1-1	TRBV5-4	-	-	CASSPGGRGEAFF	TGTGCCAGCAGCCCGGGGGGCAGGGGTGAAGCTTTCTTT
TRBJ1-4	TRBV6-5	TRBD1	-	CASSRREGAGEKLFF	TGTGCCAGCAGCCGAAGGGAGGGGGCAGGAGAAAAACTGTTTTTT
TRBJ2-2	TRBV5-4	-	-	CASSLGGRFSGTGELFF	TGTGCCAGCAGCTTGGGGGGCAGGTTTTCGGGCACCGGGGAGCTGTTTTTT